Below, 26 T cell receptor beta chains from the same sample are listed, as sequenced in a study of identical twins. Each CDR3 protein is one row after TCRdb ran MiXCR on the 5' RACE reads. The table shows 430,000 or so distinct CDR3 sequences, with roughly 26% occurring only once. The data were also submitted as part of a second study, on T cells expressing NK-cell markers.

Sequencing was carried out using CD4+ T cells sorted from blood. Source of these receptors: a young woman in good health.

The chain employs TRBV6-5 and TRBJ2-3; D uncertain. Germline values: CDR1 MNHEY, CDR2 SVGAGI. Trimming cost V 2 bases and J 2 bases, with 5 bases left between them. This CDR3 is 13 amino acids long. The CDR3: CASSYRHTDTQYF. The DNA for the CDR3 is TGTGCCAGCAGTTACCGTCACACAGATACGCAGTATTTT.

This clonotype occurred a few times. V gene TRBV15 combines with J gene TRBJ2-7; 9 bases are a match to TRBD2. Per germline, CDR1 LNHNV and CDR2 YYDKDF (reference sequence). The CDR3 spans 15 residues. Unmatched junction bases numbered 4, after V lost 1 base and J lost 3 bases. In nucleotides, the CDR3 is TGTGCCACCAGCAGAGTGGCGGGAGGGGTCTACGAGCAGTACTTC. This sequence encodes CATSRVAGGVYEQYF. Combining the CDR3 with reference TRBV15 and TRBJ2-7 gives the whole variable domain DAMVIQNPRYQVTQFGKPVTLSCSQTLNHNVMYWYQQKSSQAPKLLFHYYDKDFNNEADTPDNFQSRRPNTSFCFLDIRSPGLGDTAMYLCATSRVAGGVYEQYFGPGTRLTVT.

This clonotype came up a few times. V is TRBV10-3 and J is TRBJ1-5; possibly TRBD1 for D (5 bases). CDR1 and CDR2 from the germline V gene are ENHRY and SYGVKD. V was trimmed by 6 bases and J by 0 bases, leaving 15 bases between them. CDR3 length: 16 residues. CDR3 sequence: CAIRSGGALSNQPQHF. CDR3 nucleotide sequence: TGTGCCATCAGATCAGGAGGGGCCCTTAGCAATCAGCCCCAGCATTTT.

The chain links TRBV15 to TRBJ2-3, with 10 bases fitting TRBD2. In germline, CDR1 is LNHNV, CDR2 YYDKDF (reference sequence). This CDR3 is 13 amino acids long. The V and J ends lost 11 bases and 1 base, in that order; junction bases with no gene match: 3. CDR3 nucleotides: TGTGCCTCGCTAGCGGGAGGCACAGATACGCAGTATTTT. It encodes CASLAGGTDTQYF.

The chain recombines TRBV12-3 or TRBV12-4 with TRBJ2-1; 12 nucleotides agree with TRBD2. With V trimmed by 5 bases and J by 4 bases, 6 bases remained unmatched. This CDR3 has 16 residues. CDR3 residues: CASSKRTSGVYNEQFF. CDR3 sequence (DNA): TGTGCCAGCAGTAAGCGGACTAGCGGGGTATACAATGAGCAGTTCTTC.

The chain uses TRBV3-1 and TRBJ2-7; D might be TRBD1 (5 bases). V was cut by 4 bases and J by 6 bases, with 13 bases left in between. CDR1 and CDR2 (germline): LGHDT, YNNKEL (reference sequence). This CDR3 region has 13 residues. CDR3 residues: CASSLQARAEQYF. In DNA form, the CDR3 reads TGTGCCAGCAGCCTACAGGCCAGAGCCGAGCAGTACTTC.

This clonotype has a count of ten or more. The chain combines TRBV2 with TRBJ2-1; 11 nucleotides agree with TRBD1. There are 14 residues in the CDR3. CDR1 is SNHLY and CDR2 is FYNNEI in the germline V gene. Trimming at V came to 11 bases and at J to 6 bases, leaving 9 bases not matched to a gene. As DNA, the CDR3 is TGTGCCGGGTCCAAGGACAGGGGGCTCAATGAGCAGTTCTTC. It translates to CAGSKDRGLNEQFF. The full variable domain, its missing parts supplied by reference TRBV2 and TRBJ2-1, is EPEVTQTPSHQVTQMGQEVILRCVPISNHLYFYWYRQILGQKVEFLVSFYNNEISEKSEIFDDQFSVERPDGSNFTLKIRSTKLEDSAMYFCAGSKDRGLNEQFFGPGTRLTVL.

This clonotype was detected a few times. The V call is TRBV7-2, the J call TRBJ2-5, with D unresolved. The CDR3 runs to 14 residues. CDR1 is SGHTA, CDR2 FQGNSA, per germline. With 4 bases removed from V and 7 bases from J, the gap between germline ends came to 16 bases. Written as DNA, the CDR3 is TGTGCCAGCAGCTATATAGTGGCTGAAGGGACCCAGTACTTC. This codes for CASSYIVAEGTQYF. Supplemented by reference TRBV7-2 and TRBJ2-5, the full variable domain reads GAGVSQSPSNKVTEKGKDVELRCDPISGHTALYWYRQSLGQGLEFLIYFQGNSAPDKSGLPSDRFSAERTGGSVSTLTIQRTQQEDSAVYLCASSYIVAEGTQYFGPGTRLLVL.

The rearrangement links TRBV5-1 to TRBJ2-7; 9 positions match TRBD1. The CDR3 runs 15 residues. Losses at the gene ends were 0 bases for V and 7 bases for J; bases not matched to a gene: 8. CDR1 is SGHRS, CDR2 YFSETQ, per germline. CDR3 DNA sequence: TGCGCCAGCAGCTTGGCCCGGACAGGGGTGGGGGAGCAGTACTTC. Its translation: CASSLARTGVGEQYF.

The chain employs TRBV29-1 and TRBJ2-7, with TRBD2 identical over 10 bases. Trimming cost V 4 bases and J 4 bases; bases outside gene matches: 4. The CDR3 has 13 residues. Germline loops: CDR1 SQVTM, CDR2 ANQGSEA. This CDR3 reads CSVASGSWYEQYF. For the CDR3, the DNA is TGCAGCGTTGCTAGCGGGAGCTGGTACGAGCAGTACTTC.

The chain has TRBV5-1 and TRBJ2-1; possible D gene TRBD2, 7 bases. This CDR3 has 11 amino acids. V was trimmed by 6 bases and J by 9 bases, leaving 10 bases between them. CDR1 is SGHRS, CDR2 YFSETQ, per germline. The CDR3 is CASNRGAEQFF. DNA of the CDR3: TGCGCCAGCAACCGGGGGGCTGAGCAGTTCTTC.

The chain combines TRBV15 with TRBJ1-1, with D hard to call. CDR1 and CDR2 from the germline V gene are LNHNV and YYDKDF (reference sequence). The V and J ends lost 6 bases and 3 bases respectively, with 5 bases between them. The CDR3 covers 11 residues. CDR3 amino acids: CATRAYTEAFF. The DNA for the CDR3 is TGTGCCACCAGGGCCTACACTGAAGCTTTCTTT.

The chain links TRBV3-1 to TRBJ1-1, with D possibly matching TRBD1 (6 bases). Germline V CDR1 and CDR2: LGHDT, YNNKEL (reference sequence). The CDR3 is 17 residues long. V was cut by 4 bases and J by 7 bases, with 25 bases left in between. CDR3 loop: CASSRRVYRARSGEAFF. CDR3 DNA: TGTGCCAGCAGCCGGAGGGTGTACAGGGCAAGGTCAGGTGAAGCTTTCTTT.

The gene calls are TRBV5-1 and TRBJ2-7, with D unresolved. Germline CDR1 and CDR2: SGHRS and YFSETQ. This CDR3 comprises 13 residues. V lost 5 bases to trimming and J lost 5 bases, with 14 bases between them. The CDR3 DNA reads TGCGCCAGCAGGGGTGGCCTTGGAGACGAGCAGTACTTC. Protein product: CASRGGLGDEQYF.

This chain uses TRBV7-9 with TRBJ2-2, with no clear D. V was shortened by 4 bases and J by 4 bases, with 13 bases between the two germline ends. The length of the CDR3 is 15 residues. CDR1 is SEHNR and CDR2 is FQNEAQ in the germline V gene (reference sequence). In nucleotides, the CDR3 is TGTGCCAGCAGCTCAGATACCAGAATCACCGGGGAGCTGTTTTTT. Translating it yields CASSSDTRITGELFF.

The chain links TRBV28 to TRBJ2-1, with 9 nucleotides matching TRBD2. In germline, CDR1 is MDHEN, CDR2 SYDVKM. V shed 9 bases and J 7 bases; nucleotides not matched to a gene: 7. This CDR3 contains 13 residues. The CDR3 DNA reads as TGTGCCAGTACCGGGACTAGCCGGAATGAGCAGTTCTTC. Translating gives CASTGTSRNEQFF.

The chain carries TRBV2 and TRBJ2-3; tentatively, D is TRBD1 (5 bases). V was cut by 8 bases and J by 1 base, with 13 bases left in between. The length of the CDR3 is 14 residues. The V gene's germline CDR1 is SNHLY and CDR2 FYNNEI. The CDR3 DNA reads as TGTGCCAGCCGGAGATTACAGGGCACAGATACGCAGTATTTT. Amino acid sequence: CASRRLQGTDTQYF.

The CDR3 DNA sequence: TGTGCCAGCAGTGTAACGGGACAATATGGCTACACCTTC. Translation gives CASSVTGQYGYTF. The genes are TRBV6-1 and TRBJ1-2; the D gene is possibly TRBD1 (6 bases). V lost 4 bases and J 5 bases, leaving 11 bases between the germline ends. The CDR3 sequence is 13 residues long. Germline values: CDR1 MNHNS, CDR2 SASEGT.

The rearrangement links TRBV20-1 to TRBJ2-7; 9 nucleotides align to TRBD2. The V segment lost 0 bases and the J segment 0 bases; nucleotides outside the gene matches: 9. Germline values: CDR1 DFQATT, CDR2 SNEGSKA (reference sequence). The CDR3 is made up of 17 amino acids. The CDR3 loop is CSARDPGGSGGSYEQYF. CDR3 nucleotides: TGCAGTGCTAGAGATCCGGGTGGTAGCGGGGGCTCCTACGAGCAGTACTTC.

This clonotype was counted between two and nine times. V is TRBV10-3 and J is TRBJ1-1, with D unclear. Trimming left V 11 bases short and J 2 bases short, with 21 bases between. Germline-derived CDR1 and CDR2 are ENHRY and SYGVKD. This CDR3 has 15 amino acids. The CDR3 sequence is CASKIRGLNNTEAFF. CDR3 DNA sequence: TGTGCCTCAAAGATCCGAGGGTTGAACAACACTGAAGCTTTCTTT.

This clonotype was recorded at least ten times. The V gene is TRBV30, the J gene TRBJ1-4; D ambiguous. From germline, CDR1 is GTSNPN and CDR2 SVGIG (reference sequence). V lost 0 bases and J 6 bases, leaving 8 bases between the germline ends. This CDR3 has 13 amino acids. This chain's CDR3 is CAWSVNSDEKLFF. In DNA form, the CDR3 reads TGTGCCTGGAGTGTAAACAGTGATGAAAAACTGTTTTTT. The full variable domain, completed using reference TRBV30 and TRBJ1-4, is SQTIHQWPATLVQPVGSPLSLECTVEGTSNPNLYWYRQAAGRGLQLLFYSVGIGQISSEVPQNLSASRPQDRQFILSSKKLLLSDSGFYLCAWSVNSDEKLFFGSGTQLSVL.

This clonotype turned up a few times. The chain links TRBV24-1 to TRBJ2-1; D may be TRBD1 (6 bases). CDR1 and CDR2 from the germline V gene are KGHDR and SFDVKD. This CDR3 is 14 amino acids long. Trimming took 5 bases from V and 6 from J, leaving 13 bases between them. CDR3 region: CATSAHRDPNEQFF. The CDR3 region has the DNA TGTGCCACCAGTGCACACAGGGATCCCAATGAGCAGTTCTTC.

The CDR3 coding sequence is TGTGCCAGCAGGGAGACAGGTCGAGACGAGCAGTACTTC. Protein: CASRETGRDEQYF. The chain joins TRBV6-1 to TRBJ2-7; the D gene is possibly TRBD1 (6 bases). In germline, CDR1 is MNHNS, CDR2 SASEGT. The CDR3 sequence is 13 residues long. Trimming shortened V by 6 bases and J by 5 bases, and 14 bases separated the two germline ends.

The chain uses TRBV5-1 and TRBJ1-6, with D maybe TRBD1 (5 bases). V was cut by 4 bases and J by 7 bases, with 12 bases left in between. The CDR3 runs to 14 residues. The germline gives CDR1 SGHRS, CDR2 YFSETQ. The CDR3 DNA reads TGCGCCAGCAGCCGACAGAATCAAAATTCACCCCTCCACTTT. Protein product: CASSRQNQNSPLHF.

The rearrangement uses TRBV7-3 and TRBJ2-3, with 7 bases fitting TRBD1. Per germline, CDR1 SGHTA and CDR2 FQGTGA. The CDR3 covers 14 residues. V was pared by 5 bases and J by 4 bases, with 6 bases of the junction left unmatched. The CDR3 bases are TGTGCCAGCAGCCCATACAGGGGCGCAGATACGCAGTATTTT. Translation gives CASSPYRGADTQYF.

V is TRBV29-1 and J is TRBJ2-3; TRBD2 matches 8 bases. Trimming took 7 bases from V and 5 from J; bases not matched to a gene: 14. The CDR3 length is 15 residues. Germline loops: CDR1 SQVTM, CDR2 ANQGSEA. The CDR3 region is CSARGEAGGRDTQYF. The CDR3 DNA reads as TGCAGCGCCAGGGGAGAGGCGGGGGGACGAGATACGCAGTATTTT.